This TCR beta chain was sequenced for a study of shared clonotypes between healthy human individuals. General study results and limits: Blood alone was sampled, and tissue repertoires likely differ.

V lost 5 bases, J lost 3 bases, and 7 bases stayed unmatched. The CDR3 loop spans 15 amino acids. Germline V gives CDR1 MNHEY, CDR2 SMNVEV (reference sequence). Notes on this clone: Its antigen is not identified.

It was at deep level that the assay was run. Tens of thousands of T cell genomes (approximately 180 ng DNA) went into each sorted-subset replicate. Data came from immunoSEQ multiplex PCR; TCRdb stores just in-frame clones and leaves some out. The sample shows about 2.1 million clones, just under 95% of them seen only once. Naive CD8 populations comprised CD45RO-negative cells positively selected for CCR7, excluding terminally differentiated effector memory CD45RA+ cells. This clonotype was sampled from a young man in good health. Some clones in this sample may be carry-over from other donors' samples. The sequenced material came from naive CD8+ T cells from PBMCs. The chain has TRBV27 and TRBJ2-7, with TRBD1 identical over 10 bases. The CDR3 region is CASSASGTGDYEQYF. The CDR3 DNA sequence: TGTGCCAGCAGTGCCTCCGGGACAGGGGACTACGAGCAGTACTTC.